Reported below is one T cell receptor (beta chain). Its antigen is currently unknown. The sample comes from a study of identical twins. MiXCR was run by TCRdb on the 5' RACE reads, yielding one entry per CDR3 protein. This table holds 520,000 or so distinct CDR3 sequences, roughly a fifth found once. Germline CDR1 is SEHNR and CDR2 is FQNEAQ (reference sequence). V was trimmed by 5 bases and J by 5 bases, leaving 19 bases between them. The CDR3 runs to 16 residues. Study-wide points: Invariant cells of the MAIT and iNKT types might have partly distorted the zero-insertion analyses. Weaker excess twin sharing was seen among beta out-of-frame sequences.

This sample also appeared in a second study, on T cells expressing NK-cell markers. That report adds: Underlying the TCR beta repertoires were sorted CD3+CD56+NKG2C+, CD3+CD56+NKG2C- and CD3+CD56-NKG2C+ T cells. Similarly, these clonotypes led the CD3+CD56-NKG2C+ fraction as well in a handful of donors.

This sequence joins TRBV7-9 and TRBJ2-4, with a weak D call TRBD2 (5 bases). The TCR originated in a young woman in good health. Sequencing input: CD4+ T cells sorted from blood. The CDR3 loop is CASSRGRGHGENIQYF. DNA for the CDR3: TGTGCCAGCAGCCGAGGGAGAGGTCATGGGGAAAACATTCAGTACTTC.